Below, 15 T cell receptor beta chains from the same sample are listed, as sequenced in a study of blood T cell repertoires in COVID-19. The data were produced by immunoSEQ multiplex PCR, yet TCRdb's version contains in-frame clones alone and is incomplete. The repertoire holds just over 300,000 clones, about 89% seen once, with 9.5% in the top ten. Sequencing used PBMCs or T cells enriched from blood (not recorded which). These TCRs come from a woman aged 35 to 49 who had recovered from COVID-19.

This CDR3 is CASSLWGAEAFF. As DNA, the CDR3 is TGTGCCAGCAGCTTGTGGGGGGCTGAAGCTTTCTTT. The chain couples TRBV5-6 to TRBJ1-1, with D possibly being TRBD1 (5 bases). V was shortened by 1 base and J by 6 bases, with 7 bases between the two germline ends. The CDR3 length is 12 residues. CDR1 and CDR2 from the germline V gene are SGHDT and YYEEEE.

V usage is TRBV4-3 and J usage is TRBJ2-5; 12 nucleotides agree with TRBD2. Germline V gene sequence: CDR1 LGHNA, CDR2 YSLEER. CDR3 length: 15 amino acids. J gave up 5 bases and V 1 base, and 2 bases lay outside the gene matches. The CDR3 reads CASSQGTSGVETQYF. The CDR3 bases are TGCGCCAGCAGCCAAGGGACTAGCGGGGTGGAGACCCAGTACTTC.

This rearrangement joins TRBV30 to TRBJ2-2; TRBD2 agrees at 12 bases. V shed 5 bases, J shed 8 bases, and the junction held 3 bases outside the gene matches. The CDR3 is made up of 13 amino acids. Germline CDR1 GTSNPN, CDR2 SVGIG (reference sequence). The CDR3 DNA is TGTGCCTGGTTGACTAGCGGGAGAGGGGAGCTGTTTTTT. Protein product: CAWLTSGRGELFF. Filled out from reference TRBV30 and TRBJ2-2, the complete variable domain reads SQTIHQWPATLVQPVGSPLSLECTVEGTSNPNLYWYRQAAGRGLQLLFYSVGIGQISSEVPQNLSASRPQDRQFILSSKKLLLSDSGFYLCAWLTSGRGELFFGEGSRLTVL.

A few counts support this clone. V gene TRBV3-1 (or the pseudogene TRBV3-2) combines with J gene TRBJ1-4; TRBD1 is a possible D gene (5 bases). Per germline, CDR1 LGHDT and CDR2 YNNKEL (reference sequence). V dropped 0 bases and J dropped 6 bases, with 8 bases sitting between them. The CDR3 sequence is 14 residues long. The CDR3 DNA reads as TGTGCCAGCAGCCAAGAAGGGGCGCATGAAAAACTGTTTTTT. It encodes CASSQEGAHEKLFF.

Note on this clone: At one end, the junction sequence differs from germline, possibly due to a read error. CDR3 nucleotides: TGTGCCATCAGTCGGGGAAACTATGGCTACACCTTC. Residues: CAISRGNYGYTF. The chain employs TRBV28 and TRBJ1-2; D not certain. CDR1 MDHEN and CDR2 SYDVKM come from the germline V gene. The CDR3 covers 12 residues.

DNA for the CDR3: TGTGCCAGCAGCTTAGAGGCGACAGGGGGCTGGGAGACCCAGTACTTC. Amino acids: CASSLEATGGWETQYF. V is TRBV7-9 and J is TRBJ2-5, with TRBD1 matching over 10 bases. V gave up 1 base and J gave up 5 bases; unmatched junction bases: 7. Germline V gene sequence: CDR1 SEHNR, CDR2 FQNEAQ (reference sequence). The CDR3 totals 16 residues.

J is TRBJ2-1 and V is TRBV30; TRBD2 agrees at 7 bases. From germline, CDR1 is GTSNPN and CDR2 SVGIG (reference sequence). Trimming removed 2 bases from V and 15 bases from J; junction bases left unmatched: 10. The CDR3 loop spans 12 amino acids. CDR3 nucleotide sequence: TGTGCCTGGAGTCCGGGACTAAGGATGAGGTTCTTC. Translating it yields CAWSPGLRMRFF. Drawing the rest from reference TRBV30 and TRBJ2-1, the complete variable domain is SQTIHQWPATLVQPVGSPLSLECTVEGTSNPNLYWYRQAAGRGLQLLFYSVGIGQISSEVPQNLSASRPQDRQFILSSKKLLLSDSGFYLCAWSPGLRMRFFGPGTRLTVL.

The chain recombines TRBV7-9 with TRBJ2-1; perhaps TRBD2 as D (5 bases). V was shortened by 0 bases and J by 8 bases, with 11 bases between the two germline ends. This CDR3 is 14 amino acids long. CDR1 SEHNR and CDR2 FQNEAQ come from the germline V gene (reference sequence). CDR3 DNA sequence: TGTGCCAGCAGCTTAGCCAAAGGGAGCCATGAGCAGTTCTTC. The encoded protein is CASSLAKGSHEQFF.

CDR3 nucleotide sequence: TGTGCCAGCAGTTTCACGGGGGGGAGGCAAGAGACCCAGTACTTC. It is translated as CASSFTGGRQETQYF. J is TRBJ2-5 and V is TRBV28; TRBD2 matches 8 bases. Germline V CDR1 and CDR2: MDHEN, SYDVKM. The length of the CDR3 is 15 residues. The ends lost 3 bases at V and 2 bases at J; junction bases unmatched: 5.

The chain is built from TRBV2 and TRBJ2-3, with TRBD1 matching over 7 bases. In germline, CDR1 is SNHLY, CDR2 FYNNEI. This CDR3 spans 14 amino acids. Trimming took 2 bases from V and 5 from J; bases not matched to a gene: 4. The CDR3 nucleotides read TGTGCCAGCAGTGAAACAGGGGCGAGAGATACGCAGTATTTT. Translating it yields CASSETGARDTQYF.

The V call is TRBV5-1, the J call TRBJ2-3; 11 bases map to TRBD2. The V gene end was trimmed by 4 bases and the J gene end by 0 bases; junction bases not matched to a gene: 4. Germline CDR1 and CDR2: SGHRS and YFSETQ. The CDR3 contains 16 residues. CDR3 region: CASSARLAGSTDTQYF. The CDR3 region has the DNA TGCGCCAGCAGCGCCCGACTAGCGGGGAGCACAGATACGCAGTATTTT. Together with reference TRBV5-1 and TRBJ2-3, the CDR3 gives the full variable domain: KAGVTQTPRYLIKTRGQQVTLSCSPISGHRSVSWYQQTPGQGLQFLFEYFSETQRNKGNFPGRFSGRQFSNSRSEMNVSTLELGDSALYLCASSARLAGSTDTQYFGPGTRLTVL.

The rearrangement links TRBV27 to TRBJ2-7; TRBD1 matches 11 bases. CDR1 is MNHEY and CDR2 is SMNVEV in the germline V gene (reference sequence). The CDR3 has 15 amino acids. After removal of 5 bases from V and 4 bases from J, the junction contained 7 bases not matched to a gene. CDR3 sequence: CASSPGQGARYEQYF. In DNA, the CDR3 is TGTGCCAGCAGTCCTGGACAGGGGGCGCGGTACGAGCAGTACTTC.

V is TRBV7-2 and J is TRBJ2-6, with D uncertain. Between the trimmed V and J ends, which lost 2 bases and 0 bases, there was a span of 11 bases. Looked up from germline, CDR1 is SGHTA and CDR2 is FQGNSA. The CDR3 contains 17 residues. The CDR3: CASSLQRLSSGANVLTF. As DNA, the CDR3 is TGTGCCAGCAGCTTACAGCGCCTCAGCTCTGGGGCCAACGTCCTGACTTTC.

This chain links TRBV2 with TRBJ2-2; a possible D gene is TRBD2 (5 bases). Trimming stripped 3 bases from V and 8 bases from J, with 13 bases between. The germline V gene encodes CDR1 SNHLY and CDR2 FYNNEI. This CDR3 contains 14 residues. Here the CDR3 DNA reads TGTGCCAGCAGTGATTACGGGGTATGGGGGGAGCTGTTTTTT. Translated, it gives CASSDYGVWGELFF.

The chain is built from TRBV28 and TRBJ1-5, with a possible D match to TRBD1 (6 bases). This CDR3 contains 15 residues. The germline V gene encodes CDR1 MDHEN and CDR2 SYDVKM. V was pared by 2 bases and J by 2 bases, with 10 bases between. DNA for the CDR3: TGTGCCAGCAGTTTACGGCCAGGGGGCAATCAGCCCCAGCATTTT. This translates into CASSLRPGGNQPQHF.